The 3 T cell receptor beta chains in this list originate from one sample, sequenced in a study of T cell responses to AZD1222 COVID-19 vaccine. Sequencing was performed with immunoSEQ multiplex PCR; in TCRdb, only in-frame clones are kept and a portion is missing. The profile shows about 73,000 clones, approximately 89% of them singletons. Specimen: peripheral blood, collected 28 days after the second AZD1222 dose. These receptors were taken from an adult who received the AZD1222 COVID-19 vaccine.

V is TRBV10-3 and J is TRBJ2-1, with 9 bases fitting TRBD2. Trimming at V came to 2 bases and at J to 8 bases, leaving 4 bases not matched to a gene. This CDR3 has 14 residues. Germline CDR1 is ENHRY and CDR2 is SYGVKD. CDR3 coding DNA: TGTGCCATCAGTGAGGGGGCTAGCGGGGATGAGCAGTTCTTC. Its translation is CAISEGASGDEQFF.

The V gene is TRBV9, the J gene TRBJ2-7; D remains unclear. CDR3 size: 17 residues. Trimming stripped 0 bases from V and 0 bases from J, with 16 bases between. Germline assignment: CDR1 SGDLS and CDR2 YYNGEE. The CDR3 region is CASSVARPDLSSYEQYV. The CDR3, as DNA: TGTGCCAGCAGCGTAGCTAGACCCGACCTGAGCTCCTACGAGCAGTACGTC.

The chain is built from TRBV3-1 (or the pseudogene TRBV3-2) and TRBJ1-4; tentatively, D is TRBD1 (6 bases). CDR3 length: 15 amino acids. Germline CDR1 and CDR2: LGHDT and YNNKEL (reference sequence). V lost 4 bases, J lost 8 bases, and 17 bases lay in between. DNA of the CDR3: TGTGCCAGCAGCCCCACGGGGGCCTGGGGGGAAAAACTGTTTTTT. It is translated as CASSPTGAWGEKLFF.